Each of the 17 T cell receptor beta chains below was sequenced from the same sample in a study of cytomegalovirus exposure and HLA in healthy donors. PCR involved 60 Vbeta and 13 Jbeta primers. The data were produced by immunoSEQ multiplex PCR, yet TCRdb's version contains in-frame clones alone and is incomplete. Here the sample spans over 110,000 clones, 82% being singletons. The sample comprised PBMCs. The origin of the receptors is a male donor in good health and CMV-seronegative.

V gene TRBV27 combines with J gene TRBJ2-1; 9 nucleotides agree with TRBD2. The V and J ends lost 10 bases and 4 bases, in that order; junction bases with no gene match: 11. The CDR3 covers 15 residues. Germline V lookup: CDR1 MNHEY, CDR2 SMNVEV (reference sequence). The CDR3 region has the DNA TGTGCCACCACTCCCGGACTAGCGACATACAATGAGCAGTTCTTC. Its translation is CATTPGLATYNEQFF.

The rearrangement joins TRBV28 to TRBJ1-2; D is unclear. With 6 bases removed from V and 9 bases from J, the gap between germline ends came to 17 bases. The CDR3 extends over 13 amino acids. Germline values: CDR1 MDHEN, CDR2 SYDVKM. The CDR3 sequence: CASRGSPFGSYTF. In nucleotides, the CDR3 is TGTGCCAGCAGAGGGAGTCCGTTCGGAAGCTACACCTTC.

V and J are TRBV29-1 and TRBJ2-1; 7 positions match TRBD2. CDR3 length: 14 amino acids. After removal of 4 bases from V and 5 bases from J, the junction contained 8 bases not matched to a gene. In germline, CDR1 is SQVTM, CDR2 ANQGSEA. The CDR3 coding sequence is TGCAGCGTTGGCCCCATAGGGAGGGACAATGAGCAGTTCTTC. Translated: CSVGPIGRDNEQFF.

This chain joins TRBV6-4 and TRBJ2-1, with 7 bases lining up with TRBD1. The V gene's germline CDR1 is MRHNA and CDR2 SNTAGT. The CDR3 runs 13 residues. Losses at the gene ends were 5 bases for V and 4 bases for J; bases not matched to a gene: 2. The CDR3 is CASSRGPYNEQFF. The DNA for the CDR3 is TGTGCCAGCAGTAGGGGGCCGTACAATGAGCAGTTCTTC.

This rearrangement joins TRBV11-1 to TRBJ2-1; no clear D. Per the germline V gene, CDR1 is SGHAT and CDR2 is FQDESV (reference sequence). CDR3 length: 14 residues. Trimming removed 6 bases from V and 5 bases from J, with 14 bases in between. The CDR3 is CASSSSVRNNEQFF. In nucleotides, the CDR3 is TGTGCCAGCAGTTCCTCGGTCCGCAACAATGAGCAGTTCTTC.

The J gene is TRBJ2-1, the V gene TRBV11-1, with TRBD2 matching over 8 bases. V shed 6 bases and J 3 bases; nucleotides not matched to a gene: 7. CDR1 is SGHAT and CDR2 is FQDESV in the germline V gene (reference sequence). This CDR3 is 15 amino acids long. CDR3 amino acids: CASRPLAGGYNEQFF. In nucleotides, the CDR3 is TGTGCCAGCAGGCCTCTCGCGGGAGGCTACAATGAGCAGTTCTTC. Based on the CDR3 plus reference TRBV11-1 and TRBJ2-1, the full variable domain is EAEVAQSPRYKITEKSQAVAFWCDPISGHATLYWYRQILGQGPELLVQFQDESVVDDSQLPKDRFSAERLKGVDSTLKIQPAELGDSAMYLCASRPLAGGYNEQFFGPGTRLTVL.

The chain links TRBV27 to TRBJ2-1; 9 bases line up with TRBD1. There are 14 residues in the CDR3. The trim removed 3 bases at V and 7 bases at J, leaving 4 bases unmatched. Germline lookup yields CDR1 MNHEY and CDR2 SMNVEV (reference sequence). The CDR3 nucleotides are TGTGCCAGCAGTTTCAGGACAGGGGTTAATGAGCAGTTCTTC. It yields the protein CASSFRTGVNEQFF.

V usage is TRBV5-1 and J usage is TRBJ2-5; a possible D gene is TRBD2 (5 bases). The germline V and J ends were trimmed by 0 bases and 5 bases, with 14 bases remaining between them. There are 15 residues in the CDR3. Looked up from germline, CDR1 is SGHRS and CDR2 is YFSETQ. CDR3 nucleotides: TGCGCCAGCAGCTTGGCCGCGGGTTCTTTCGAGACCCAGTACTTC. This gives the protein CASSLAAGSFETQYF.

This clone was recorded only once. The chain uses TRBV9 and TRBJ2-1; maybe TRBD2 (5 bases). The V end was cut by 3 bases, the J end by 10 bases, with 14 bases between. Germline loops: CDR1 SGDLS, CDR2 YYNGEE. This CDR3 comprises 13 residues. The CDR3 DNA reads TGTGCCAGCAGCGCCCCCTTTAGCGCCGAGCAGTTCTTC. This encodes CASSAPFSAEQFF. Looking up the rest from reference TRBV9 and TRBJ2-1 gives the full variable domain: DSGVTQTPKHLITATGQRVTLRCSPRSGDLSVYWYQQSLDQGLQFLIQYYNGEERAKGNILERFSAQQFPDLHSELNLSSLELGDSALYFCASSAPFSAEQFFGPGTRLTVL.

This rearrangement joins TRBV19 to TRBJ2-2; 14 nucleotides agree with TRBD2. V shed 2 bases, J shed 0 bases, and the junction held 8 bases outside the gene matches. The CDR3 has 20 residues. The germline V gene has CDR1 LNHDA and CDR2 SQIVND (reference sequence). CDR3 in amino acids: CASSIIGLAGGSSNTGELFF. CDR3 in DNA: TGTGCCAGTAGTATAATCGGACTAGCGGGAGGAAGCTCGAACACCGGGGAGCTGTTTTTT.

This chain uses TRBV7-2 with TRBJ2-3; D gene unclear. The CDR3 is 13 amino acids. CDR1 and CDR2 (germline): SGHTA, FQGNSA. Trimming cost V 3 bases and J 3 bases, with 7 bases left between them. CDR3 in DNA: TGTGCCAGCAGCTTGGAGATGACAGATACGCAGTATTTT. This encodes CASSLEMTDTQYF. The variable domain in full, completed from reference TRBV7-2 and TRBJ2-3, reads GAGVSQSPSNKVTEKGKDVELRCDPISGHTALYWYRQSLGQGLEFLIYFQGNSAPDKSGLPSDRFSAERTGGSVSTLTIQRTQQEDSAVYLCASSLEMTDTQYFGPGTRLTVL.

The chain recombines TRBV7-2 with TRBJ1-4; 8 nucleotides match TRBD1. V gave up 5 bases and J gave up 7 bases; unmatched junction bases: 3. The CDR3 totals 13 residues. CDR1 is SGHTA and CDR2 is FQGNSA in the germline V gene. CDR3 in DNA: TGTGCCAGCAGCCCAGGGGGCGGTGAAAAACTGTTTTTT. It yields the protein CASSPGGGEKLFF.

Here the CDR3 reads CASSEGTGASDTEAFF. The CDR3 DNA reads TGTGCCAGCAGTGAAGGGACAGGGGCGTCGGACACTGAAGCTTTCTTT. This rearrangement joins TRBV28 to TRBJ1-1, with 10 bases identical to TRBD1. From germline, CDR1 is MDHEN and CDR2 SYDVKM. The J segment lost 3 bases and the V segment lost 5 bases, leaving 9 bases of the junction unmatched. The CDR3 spans 16 residues.

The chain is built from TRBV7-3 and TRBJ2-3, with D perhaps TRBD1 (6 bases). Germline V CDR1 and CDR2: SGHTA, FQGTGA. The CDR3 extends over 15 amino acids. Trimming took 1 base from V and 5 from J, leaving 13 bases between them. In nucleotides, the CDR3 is TGTGCCAGCAGCTTAAAGGCAGGGGTGGAAGATACGCAGTATTTT. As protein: CASSLKAGVEDTQYF.

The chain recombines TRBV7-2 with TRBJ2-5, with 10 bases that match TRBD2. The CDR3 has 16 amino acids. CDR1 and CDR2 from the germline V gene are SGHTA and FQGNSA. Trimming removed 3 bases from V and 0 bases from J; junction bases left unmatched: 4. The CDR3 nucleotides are TGTGCCAGCAGCTTGTTCGGACTAGCGGACCAAGAGACCCAGTACTTC. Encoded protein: CASSLFGLADQETQYF.

The CDR3 nucleotides are TGTGCCAGCAGCCCTAGGACAGGGCCTCAGCCCCAGCATTTT. Residues: CASSPRTGPQPQHF. This chain joins TRBV7-6 and TRBJ1-5, with 8 bases that match TRBD1. The ends lost 5 bases at V and 6 bases at J; junction bases unmatched: 6. The V gene's germline CDR1 is SGHVS and CDR2 FNYEAQ. The CDR3 is 14 amino acids.

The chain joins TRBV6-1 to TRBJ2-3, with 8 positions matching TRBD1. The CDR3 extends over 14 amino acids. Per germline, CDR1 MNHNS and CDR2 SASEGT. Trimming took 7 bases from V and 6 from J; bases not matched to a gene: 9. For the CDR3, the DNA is TGTGCCAGCACTGTAGCAGGGGGCTATGATACGCAGTATTTT. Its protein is CASTVAGGYDTQYF.